This T cell receptor (beta chain) was captured in a study of CD8+ T cells in alopecia areata. The V and J ends lost 10 bases and 3 bases respectively, with 9 bases between them. Germline loops: CDR1 SNHLY, CDR2 FYNNEI. This CDR3 is built from 11 residues. Lesional scalp punch biopsies and peripheral blood came from alopecia areata patients. Reverse transcription of extracted RNA yielded cDNA, which provided the sequencing template. Only in-frame clones appear in the TCRdb table, and some are missing; sequencing was by immunoSEQ multiplex PCR. The table lists 150,000 to 200,000 clones, less than 80% of them singletons, with over 9.5% in the top ten.

Here the sequenced sample was CD8+ T cells sorted from blood, taken at week 0. This TCR was sampled from a human donor with alopecia areata. The chain carries TRBV2 and TRBJ2-5; weak D call: TRBD1 (5 bases). This chain's CDR3 is CATIREETQYF. The CDR3 nucleotides are TGTGCCACGATCAGGGAAGAGACCCAGTACTTC.